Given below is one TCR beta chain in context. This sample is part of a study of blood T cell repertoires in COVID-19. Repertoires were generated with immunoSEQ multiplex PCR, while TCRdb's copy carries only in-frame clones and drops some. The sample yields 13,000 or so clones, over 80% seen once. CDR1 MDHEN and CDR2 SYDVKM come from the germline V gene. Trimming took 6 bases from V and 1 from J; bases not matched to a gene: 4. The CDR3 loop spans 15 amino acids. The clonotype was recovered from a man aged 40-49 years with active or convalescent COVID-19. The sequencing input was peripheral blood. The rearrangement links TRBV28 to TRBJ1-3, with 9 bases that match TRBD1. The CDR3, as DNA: TGTGCCAGCAGACTACAGGGGGCTTCTGGAAACACCATATATTTT. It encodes CASRLQGASGNTIYF. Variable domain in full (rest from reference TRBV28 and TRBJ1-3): DVKVTQSSRYLVKRTGEKVFLECVQDMDHENMFWYRQDPGLGLRLIYFSYDVKMKEKGDIPEGYSVSREKKERFSLILESASTNQTSMYLCASRLQGASGNTIYFGEGSWLTVV.